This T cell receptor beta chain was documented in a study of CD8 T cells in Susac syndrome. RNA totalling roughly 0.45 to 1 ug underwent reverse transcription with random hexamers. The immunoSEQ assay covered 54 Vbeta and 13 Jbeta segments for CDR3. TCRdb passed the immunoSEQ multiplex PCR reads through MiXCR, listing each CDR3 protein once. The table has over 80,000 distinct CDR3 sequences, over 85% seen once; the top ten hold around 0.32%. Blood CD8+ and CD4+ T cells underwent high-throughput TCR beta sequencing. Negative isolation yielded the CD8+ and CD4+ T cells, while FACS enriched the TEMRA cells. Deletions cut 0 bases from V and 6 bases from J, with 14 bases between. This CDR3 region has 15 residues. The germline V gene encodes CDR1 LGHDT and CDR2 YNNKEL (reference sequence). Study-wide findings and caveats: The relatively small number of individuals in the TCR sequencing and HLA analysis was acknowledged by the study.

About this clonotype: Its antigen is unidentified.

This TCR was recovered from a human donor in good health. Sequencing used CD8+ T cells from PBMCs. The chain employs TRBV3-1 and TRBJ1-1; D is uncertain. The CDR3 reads CASSQDESPKAEAFF. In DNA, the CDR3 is TGTGCCAGCAGCCAAGATGAGAGTCCGAAGGCTGAAGCTTTCTTT. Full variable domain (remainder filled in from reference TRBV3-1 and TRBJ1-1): DTAVSQTPKYLVTQMGNDKSIKCEQNLGHDTMYWYKQDSKKFLKIMFSYNNKELIINETVPNRFSPKSPDKAHLNLHINSLELGDSAVYFCASSQDESPKAEAFFGQGTRLTVV.